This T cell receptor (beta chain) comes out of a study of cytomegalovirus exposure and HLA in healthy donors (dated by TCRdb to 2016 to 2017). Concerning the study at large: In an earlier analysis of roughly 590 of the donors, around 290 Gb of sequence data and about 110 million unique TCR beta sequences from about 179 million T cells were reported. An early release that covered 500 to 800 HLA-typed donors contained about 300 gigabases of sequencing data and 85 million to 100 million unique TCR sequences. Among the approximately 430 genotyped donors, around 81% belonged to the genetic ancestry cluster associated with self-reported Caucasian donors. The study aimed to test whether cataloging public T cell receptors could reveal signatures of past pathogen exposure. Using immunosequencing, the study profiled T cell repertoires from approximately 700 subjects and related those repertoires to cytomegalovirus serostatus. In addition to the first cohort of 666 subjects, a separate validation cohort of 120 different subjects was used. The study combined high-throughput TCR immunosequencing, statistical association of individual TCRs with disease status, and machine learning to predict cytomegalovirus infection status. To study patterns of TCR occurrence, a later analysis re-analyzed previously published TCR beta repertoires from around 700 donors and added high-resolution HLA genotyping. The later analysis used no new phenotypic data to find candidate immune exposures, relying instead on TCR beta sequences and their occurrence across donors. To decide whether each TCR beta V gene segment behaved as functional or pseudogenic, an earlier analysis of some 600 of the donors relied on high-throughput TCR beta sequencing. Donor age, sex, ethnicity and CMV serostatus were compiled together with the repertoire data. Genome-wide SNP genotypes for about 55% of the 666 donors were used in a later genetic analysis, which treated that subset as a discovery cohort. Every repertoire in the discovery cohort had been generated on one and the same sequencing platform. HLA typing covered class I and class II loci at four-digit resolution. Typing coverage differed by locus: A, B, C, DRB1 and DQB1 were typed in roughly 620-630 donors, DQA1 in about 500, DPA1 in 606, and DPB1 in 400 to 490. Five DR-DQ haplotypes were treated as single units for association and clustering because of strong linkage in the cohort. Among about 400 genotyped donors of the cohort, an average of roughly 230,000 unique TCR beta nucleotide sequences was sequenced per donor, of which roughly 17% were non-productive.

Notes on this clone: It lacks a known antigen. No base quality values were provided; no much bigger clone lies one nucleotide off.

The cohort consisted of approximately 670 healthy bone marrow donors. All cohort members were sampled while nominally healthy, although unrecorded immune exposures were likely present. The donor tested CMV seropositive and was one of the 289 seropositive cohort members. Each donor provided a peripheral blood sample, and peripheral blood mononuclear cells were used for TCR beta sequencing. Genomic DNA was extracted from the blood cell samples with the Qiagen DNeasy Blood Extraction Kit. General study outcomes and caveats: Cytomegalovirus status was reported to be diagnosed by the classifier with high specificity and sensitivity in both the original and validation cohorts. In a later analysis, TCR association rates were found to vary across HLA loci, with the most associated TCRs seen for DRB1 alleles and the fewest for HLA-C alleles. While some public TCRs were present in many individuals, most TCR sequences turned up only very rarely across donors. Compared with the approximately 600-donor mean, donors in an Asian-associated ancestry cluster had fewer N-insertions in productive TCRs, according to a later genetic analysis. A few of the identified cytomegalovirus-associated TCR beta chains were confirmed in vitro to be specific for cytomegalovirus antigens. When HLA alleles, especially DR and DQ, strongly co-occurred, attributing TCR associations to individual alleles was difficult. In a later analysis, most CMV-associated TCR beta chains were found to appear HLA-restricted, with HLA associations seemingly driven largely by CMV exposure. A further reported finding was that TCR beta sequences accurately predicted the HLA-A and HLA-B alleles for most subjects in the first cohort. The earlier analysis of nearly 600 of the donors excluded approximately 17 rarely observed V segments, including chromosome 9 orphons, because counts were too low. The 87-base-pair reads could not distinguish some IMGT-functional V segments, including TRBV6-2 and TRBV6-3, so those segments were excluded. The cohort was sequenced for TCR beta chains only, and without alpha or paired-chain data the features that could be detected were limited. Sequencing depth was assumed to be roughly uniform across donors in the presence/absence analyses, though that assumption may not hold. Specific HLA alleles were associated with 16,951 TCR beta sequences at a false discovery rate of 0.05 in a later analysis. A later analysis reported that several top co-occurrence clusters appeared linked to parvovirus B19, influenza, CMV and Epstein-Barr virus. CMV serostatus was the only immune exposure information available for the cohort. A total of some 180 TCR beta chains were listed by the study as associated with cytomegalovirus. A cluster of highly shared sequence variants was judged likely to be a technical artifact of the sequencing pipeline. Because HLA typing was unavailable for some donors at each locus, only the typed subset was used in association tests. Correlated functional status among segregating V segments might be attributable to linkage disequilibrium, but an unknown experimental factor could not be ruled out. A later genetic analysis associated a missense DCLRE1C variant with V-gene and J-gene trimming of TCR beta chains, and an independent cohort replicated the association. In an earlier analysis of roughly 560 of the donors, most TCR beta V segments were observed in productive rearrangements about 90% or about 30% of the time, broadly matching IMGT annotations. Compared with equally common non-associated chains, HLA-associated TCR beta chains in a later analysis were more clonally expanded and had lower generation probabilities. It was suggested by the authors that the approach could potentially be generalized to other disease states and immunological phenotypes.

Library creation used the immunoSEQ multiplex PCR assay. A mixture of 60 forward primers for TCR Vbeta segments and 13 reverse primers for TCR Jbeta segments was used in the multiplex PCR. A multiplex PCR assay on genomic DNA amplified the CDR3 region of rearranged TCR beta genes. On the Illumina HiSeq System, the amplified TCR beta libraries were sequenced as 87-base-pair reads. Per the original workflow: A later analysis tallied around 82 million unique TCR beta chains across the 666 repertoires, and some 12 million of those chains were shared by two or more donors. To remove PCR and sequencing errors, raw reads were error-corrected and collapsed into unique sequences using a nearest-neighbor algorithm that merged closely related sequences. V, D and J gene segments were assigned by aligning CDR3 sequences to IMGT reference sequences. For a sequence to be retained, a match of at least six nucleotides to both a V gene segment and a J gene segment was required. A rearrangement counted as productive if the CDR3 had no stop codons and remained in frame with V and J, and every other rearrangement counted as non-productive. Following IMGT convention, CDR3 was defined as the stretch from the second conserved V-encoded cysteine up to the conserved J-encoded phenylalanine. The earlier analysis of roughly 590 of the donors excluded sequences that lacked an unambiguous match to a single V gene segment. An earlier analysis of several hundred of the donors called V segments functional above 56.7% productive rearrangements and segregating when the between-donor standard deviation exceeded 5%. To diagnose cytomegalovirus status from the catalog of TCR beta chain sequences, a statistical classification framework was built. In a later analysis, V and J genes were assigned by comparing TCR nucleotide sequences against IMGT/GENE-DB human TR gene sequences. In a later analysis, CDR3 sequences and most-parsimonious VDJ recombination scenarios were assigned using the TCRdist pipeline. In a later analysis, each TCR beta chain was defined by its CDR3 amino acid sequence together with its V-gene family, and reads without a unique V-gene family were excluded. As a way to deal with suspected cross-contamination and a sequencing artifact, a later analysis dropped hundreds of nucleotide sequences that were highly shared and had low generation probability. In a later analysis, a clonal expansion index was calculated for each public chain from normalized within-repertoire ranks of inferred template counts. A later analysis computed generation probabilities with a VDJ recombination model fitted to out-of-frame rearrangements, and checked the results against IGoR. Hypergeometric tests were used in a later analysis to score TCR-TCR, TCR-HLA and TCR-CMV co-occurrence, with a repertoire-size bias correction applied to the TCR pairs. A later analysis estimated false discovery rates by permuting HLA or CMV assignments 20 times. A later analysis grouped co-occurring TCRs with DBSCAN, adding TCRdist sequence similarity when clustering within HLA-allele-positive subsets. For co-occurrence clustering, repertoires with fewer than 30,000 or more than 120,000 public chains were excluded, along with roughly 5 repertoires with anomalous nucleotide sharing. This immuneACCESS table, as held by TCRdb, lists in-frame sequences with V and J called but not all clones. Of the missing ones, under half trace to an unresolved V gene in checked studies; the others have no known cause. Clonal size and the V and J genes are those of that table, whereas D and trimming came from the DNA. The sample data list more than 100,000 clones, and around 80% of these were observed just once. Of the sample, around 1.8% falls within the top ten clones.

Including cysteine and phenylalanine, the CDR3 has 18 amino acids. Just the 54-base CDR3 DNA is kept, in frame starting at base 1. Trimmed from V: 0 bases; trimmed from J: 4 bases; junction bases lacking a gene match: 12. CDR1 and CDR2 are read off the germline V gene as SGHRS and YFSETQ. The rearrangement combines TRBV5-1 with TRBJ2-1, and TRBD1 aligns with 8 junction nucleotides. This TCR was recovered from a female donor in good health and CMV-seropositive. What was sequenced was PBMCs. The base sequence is TGCGCCAGCAGCTTGGACCCCTCGGTCAGGGGGCAATACAATGAGCAGTTCTTC. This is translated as CASSLDPSVRGQYNEQFF.